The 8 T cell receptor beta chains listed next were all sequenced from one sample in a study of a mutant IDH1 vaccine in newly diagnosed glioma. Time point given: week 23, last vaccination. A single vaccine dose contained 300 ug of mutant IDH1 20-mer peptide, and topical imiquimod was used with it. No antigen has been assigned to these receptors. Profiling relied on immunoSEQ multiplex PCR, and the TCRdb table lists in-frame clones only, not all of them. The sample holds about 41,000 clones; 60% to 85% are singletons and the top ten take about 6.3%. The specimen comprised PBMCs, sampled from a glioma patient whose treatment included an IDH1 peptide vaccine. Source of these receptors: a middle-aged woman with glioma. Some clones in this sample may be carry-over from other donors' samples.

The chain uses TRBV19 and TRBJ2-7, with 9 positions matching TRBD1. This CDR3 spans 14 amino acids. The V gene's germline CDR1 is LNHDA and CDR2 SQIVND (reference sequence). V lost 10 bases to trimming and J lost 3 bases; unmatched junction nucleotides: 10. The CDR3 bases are TGTGCCAATACTACCGGGACAGGGAACTACGAGCAGTACTTC. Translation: CANTTGTGNYEQYF.

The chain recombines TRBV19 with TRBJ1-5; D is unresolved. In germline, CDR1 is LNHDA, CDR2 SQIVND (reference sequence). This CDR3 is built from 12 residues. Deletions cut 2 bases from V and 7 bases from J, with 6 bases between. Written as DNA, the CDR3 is TGTGCCAGTAGTATATCATCCCAGCCCCAGCATTTT. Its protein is CASSISSQPQHF.

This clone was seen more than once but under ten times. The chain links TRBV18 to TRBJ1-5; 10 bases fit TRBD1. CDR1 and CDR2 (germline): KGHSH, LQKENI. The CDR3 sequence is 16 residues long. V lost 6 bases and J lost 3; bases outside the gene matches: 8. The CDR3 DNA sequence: TGTGCCAGCTCCCCCGGGACAGGGGCCCTCAATCAGCCCCAGCATTTT. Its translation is CASSPGTGALNQPQHF.

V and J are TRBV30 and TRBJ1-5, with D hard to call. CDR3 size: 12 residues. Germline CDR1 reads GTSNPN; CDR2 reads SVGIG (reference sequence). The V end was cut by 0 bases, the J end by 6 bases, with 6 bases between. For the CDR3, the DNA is TGTGCCTGGAGTGTAGGGAGTCAGCCCCAGCATTTT. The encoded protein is CAWSVGSQPQHF.

For the CDR3, the DNA is TGTGCCAGCAGCTTAGCGGCTAACAGGGGTGGTGTCGCTGAAGCTTTCTTT. Encoded protein: CASSLAANRGGVAEAFF. The rearrangement uses TRBV7-8 and TRBJ1-1; 7 positions match TRBD1. The junction had 13 bases not matched to a gene; V was cut back by 0 bases and J by 6 bases. Germline assignment: CDR1 SGHVS and CDR2 FQNEAQ. CDR3 size: 17 residues.

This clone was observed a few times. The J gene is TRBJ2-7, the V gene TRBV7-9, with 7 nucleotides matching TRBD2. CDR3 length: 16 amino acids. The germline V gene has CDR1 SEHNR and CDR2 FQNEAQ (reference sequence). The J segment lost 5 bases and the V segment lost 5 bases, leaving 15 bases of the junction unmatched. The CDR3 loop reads CASSPTQGRAGDEQYF. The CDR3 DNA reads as TGTGCCAGCAGCCCAACGCAAGGCAGGGCGGGGGACGAGCAGTACTTC.

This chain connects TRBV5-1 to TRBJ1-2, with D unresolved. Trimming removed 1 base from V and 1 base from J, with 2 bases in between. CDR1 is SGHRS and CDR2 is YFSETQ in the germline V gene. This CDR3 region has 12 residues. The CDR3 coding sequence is TGCGCCAGCAGCTTGCATAACTATGGCTACACCTTC. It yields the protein CASSLHNYGYTF.

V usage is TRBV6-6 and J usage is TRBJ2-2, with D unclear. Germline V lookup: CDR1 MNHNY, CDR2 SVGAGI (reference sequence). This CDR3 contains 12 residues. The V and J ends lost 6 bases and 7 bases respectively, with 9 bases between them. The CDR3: CASRTPNGELFF. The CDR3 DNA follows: TGTGCCAGCAGAACGCCGAACGGGGAGCTGTTTTTT.